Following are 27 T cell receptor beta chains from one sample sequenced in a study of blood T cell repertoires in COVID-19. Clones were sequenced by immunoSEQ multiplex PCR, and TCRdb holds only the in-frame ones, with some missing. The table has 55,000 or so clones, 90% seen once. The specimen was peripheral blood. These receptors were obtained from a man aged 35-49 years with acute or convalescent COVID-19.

The CDR3 sequence is CASSQDSIWRRYTEAFF. The CDR3 bases are TGTGCCAGCAGCCAAGATTCAATATGGCGCAGGTACACTGAAGCTTTCTTT. The V gene is TRBV3-1 (or the pseudogene TRBV3-2), the J gene TRBJ1-1, with no clear D. Germline V lookup: CDR1 LGHDT, CDR2 YNNKEL (reference sequence). This CDR3 comprises 17 residues. The V end was cut by 0 bases, the J end by 3 bases, with 17 bases between.

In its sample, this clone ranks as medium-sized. The CDR3 DNA reads as TGTGCCAGCAGTTACGATCCTGGCCTCACGGAGCAGTACTTC. Its protein is CASSYDPGLTEQYF. The chain carries TRBV6-6 and TRBJ2-7; D is unresolved. In germline, CDR1 is MNHNY, CDR2 SVGAGI (reference sequence). V was cut by 2 bases and J by 7 bases, with 15 bases left in between. The CDR3 loop spans 14 amino acids.

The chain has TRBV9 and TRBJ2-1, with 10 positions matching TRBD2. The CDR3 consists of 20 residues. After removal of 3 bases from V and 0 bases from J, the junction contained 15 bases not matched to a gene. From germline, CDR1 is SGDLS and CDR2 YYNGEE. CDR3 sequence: CASSAPSGREALSSYNEQFF. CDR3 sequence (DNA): TGTGCCAGCAGCGCCCCTAGCGGGAGAGAAGCCTTGAGCTCCTACAATGAGCAGTTCTTC. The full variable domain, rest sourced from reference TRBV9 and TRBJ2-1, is DSGVTQTPKHLITATGQRVTLRCSPRSGDLSVYWYQQSLDQGLQFLIQYYNGEERAKGNILERFSAQQFPDLHSELNLSSLELGDSALYFCASSAPSGREALSSYNEQFFGPGTRLTVL.

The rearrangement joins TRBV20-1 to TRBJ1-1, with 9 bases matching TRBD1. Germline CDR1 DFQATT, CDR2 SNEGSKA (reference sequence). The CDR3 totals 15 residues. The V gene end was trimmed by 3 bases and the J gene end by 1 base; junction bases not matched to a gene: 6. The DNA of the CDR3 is TGCAGTGCTAGTCGGACAGGGGTGGCGAACACTGAAGCTTTCTTT. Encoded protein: CSASRTGVANTEAFF.

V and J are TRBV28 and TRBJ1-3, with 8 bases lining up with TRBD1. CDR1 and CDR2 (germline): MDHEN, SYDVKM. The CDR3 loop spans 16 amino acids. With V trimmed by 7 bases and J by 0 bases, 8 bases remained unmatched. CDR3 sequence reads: CASIAGTGVSGNTIYF. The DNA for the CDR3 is TGTGCCAGCATTGCCGGGACAGGAGTCTCTGGAAACACCATATATTTT.

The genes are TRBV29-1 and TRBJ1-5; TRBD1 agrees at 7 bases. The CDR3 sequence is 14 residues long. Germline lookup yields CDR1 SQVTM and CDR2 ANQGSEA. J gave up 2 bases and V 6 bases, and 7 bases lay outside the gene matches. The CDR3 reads CSVGTGVGNQPQHF. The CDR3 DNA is TGCAGCGTGGGAACAGGGGTTGGCAATCAGCCCCAGCATTTT.

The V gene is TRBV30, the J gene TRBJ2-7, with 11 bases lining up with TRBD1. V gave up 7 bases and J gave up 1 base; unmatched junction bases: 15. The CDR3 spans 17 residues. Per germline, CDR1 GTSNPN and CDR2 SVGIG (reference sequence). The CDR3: CAYNRDRGTIPSYEQYF. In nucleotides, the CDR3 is TGTGCCTACAACCGGGACAGGGGGACTATCCCTTCCTACGAGCAGTACTTC.

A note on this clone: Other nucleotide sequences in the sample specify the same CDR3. The CDR3 DNA is TGTGCCAGCTCACCCCGGGGGGATACGCAGTATTTT. This codes for CASSPRGDTQYF. The genes are TRBV18 and TRBJ2-3, with D maybe TRBD2 (6 bases). The V end lost 3 bases, the J end lost 6 bases, and 7 bases lay between the germline ends. Germline-derived CDR1 and CDR2 are KGHSH and LQKENI. This CDR3 region has 12 residues. The full variable domain, completed using reference TRBV18 and TRBJ2-3, is NAGVMQNPRHLVRRRGQEARLRCSPMKGHSHVYWYRQLPEEGLKFMVYLQKENIIDESGMPKERFSAEFPKEGPSILRIQQVVRGDSAAYFCASSPRGDTQYFGPGTRLTVL.

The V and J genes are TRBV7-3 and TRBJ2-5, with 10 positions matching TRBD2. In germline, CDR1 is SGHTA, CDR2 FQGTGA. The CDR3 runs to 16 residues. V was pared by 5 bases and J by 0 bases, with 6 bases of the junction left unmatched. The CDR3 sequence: CASSPGLAANQETQYF. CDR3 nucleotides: TGTGCCAGCAGCCCCGGACTAGCGGCAAACCAAGAGACCCAGTACTTC.

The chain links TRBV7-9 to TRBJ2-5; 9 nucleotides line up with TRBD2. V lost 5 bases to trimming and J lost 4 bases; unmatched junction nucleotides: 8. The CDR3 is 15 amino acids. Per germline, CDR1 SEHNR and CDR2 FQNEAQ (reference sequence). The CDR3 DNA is TGTGCCAGCAGCCAAGCGGGAGGTCGGGCAGAGACCCAGTACTTC. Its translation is CASSQAGGRAETQYF.

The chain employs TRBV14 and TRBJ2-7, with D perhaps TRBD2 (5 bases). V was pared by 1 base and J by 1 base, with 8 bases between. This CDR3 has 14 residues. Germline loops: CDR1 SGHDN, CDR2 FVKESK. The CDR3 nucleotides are TGTGCCAGCAGCCAAGGTCCGGGGTCCTACGAGCAGTACTTC. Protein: CASSQGPGSYEQYF.

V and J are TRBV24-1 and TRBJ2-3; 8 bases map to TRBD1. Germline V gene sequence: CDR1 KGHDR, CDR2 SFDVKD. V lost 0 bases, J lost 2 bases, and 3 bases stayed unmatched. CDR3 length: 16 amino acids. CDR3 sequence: CATSDLDRGPTDTQYF. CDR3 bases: TGTGCCACCAGTGATTTGGACAGGGGCCCCACAGATACGCAGTATTTT.

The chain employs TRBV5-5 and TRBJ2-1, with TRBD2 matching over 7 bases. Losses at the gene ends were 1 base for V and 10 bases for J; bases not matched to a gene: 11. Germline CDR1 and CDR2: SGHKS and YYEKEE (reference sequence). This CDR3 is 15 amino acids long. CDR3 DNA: TGTGCCAGCAGCTTGATCCAGGGAGGGCGCGGAGAGCAGTTCTTC. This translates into CASSLIQGGRGEQFF.

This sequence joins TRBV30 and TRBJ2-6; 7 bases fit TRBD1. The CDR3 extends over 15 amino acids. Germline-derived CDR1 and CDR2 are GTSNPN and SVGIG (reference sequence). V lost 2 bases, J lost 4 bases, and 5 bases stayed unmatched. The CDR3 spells CAWSHRGPGANVLTF. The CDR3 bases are TGTGCCTGGAGTCACAGGGGCCCAGGGGCCAACGTCCTGACTTTC. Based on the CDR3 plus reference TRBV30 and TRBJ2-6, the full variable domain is SQTIHQWPATLVQPVGSPLSLECTVEGTSNPNLYWYRQAAGRGLQLLFYSVGIGQISSEVPQNLSASRPQDRQFILSSKKLLLSDSGFYLCAWSHRGPGANVLTFGAGSRLTVL.

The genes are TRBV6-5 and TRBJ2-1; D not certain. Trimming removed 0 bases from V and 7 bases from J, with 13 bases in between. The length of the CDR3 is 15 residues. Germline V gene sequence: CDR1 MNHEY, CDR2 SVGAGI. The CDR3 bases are TGTGCCAGCAGTTACTCGGTCCCCCTCGGGAATGAGCAGTTCTTC. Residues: CASSYSVPLGNEQFF.

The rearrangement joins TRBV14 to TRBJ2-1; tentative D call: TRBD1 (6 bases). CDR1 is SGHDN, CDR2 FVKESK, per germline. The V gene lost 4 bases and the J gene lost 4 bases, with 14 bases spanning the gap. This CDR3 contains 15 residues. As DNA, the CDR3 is TGTGCCAGCAGCCCCGTAATGACAGGATACAATGAGCAGTTCTTC. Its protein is CASSPVMTGYNEQFF.

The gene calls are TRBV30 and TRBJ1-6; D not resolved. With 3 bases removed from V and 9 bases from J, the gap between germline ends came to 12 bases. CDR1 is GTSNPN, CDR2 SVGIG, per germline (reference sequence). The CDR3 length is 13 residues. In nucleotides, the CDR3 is TGTGCCTGGAGCCGGGAGTTGGGTTCACCCCTCCACTTT. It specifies CAWSRELGSPLHF.

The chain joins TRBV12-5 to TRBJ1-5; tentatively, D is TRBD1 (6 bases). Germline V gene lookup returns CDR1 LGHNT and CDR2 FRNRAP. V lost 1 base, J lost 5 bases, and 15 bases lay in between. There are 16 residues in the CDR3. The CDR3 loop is CASGLDWTAGDQPQHF. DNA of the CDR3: TGTGCTAGTGGTTTGGATTGGACAGCGGGGGATCAGCCCCAGCATTTT. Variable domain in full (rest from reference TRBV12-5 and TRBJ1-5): DARVTQTPRHKVTEMGQEVTMRCQPILGHNTVFWYRQTMMQGLELLAYFRNRAPLDDSGMPKDRFSAEMPDATLATLKIQPSEPRDSAVYFCASGLDWTAGDQPQHFGDGTRLSIL.

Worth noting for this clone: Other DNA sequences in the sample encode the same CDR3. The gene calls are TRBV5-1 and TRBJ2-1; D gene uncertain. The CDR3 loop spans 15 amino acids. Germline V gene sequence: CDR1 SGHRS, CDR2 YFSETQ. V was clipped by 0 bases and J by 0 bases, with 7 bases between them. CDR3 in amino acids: CASSLEQSSYNEQFF. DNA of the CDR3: TGCGCCAGCAGCTTGGAACAAAGCTCCTACAATGAGCAGTTCTTC.

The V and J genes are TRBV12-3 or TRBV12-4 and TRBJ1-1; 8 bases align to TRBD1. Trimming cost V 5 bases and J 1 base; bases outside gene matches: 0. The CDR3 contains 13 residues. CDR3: CASSQGANTEAFF. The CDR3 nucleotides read TGTGCCAGCAGTCAGGGGGCGAACACTGAAGCTTTCTTT.

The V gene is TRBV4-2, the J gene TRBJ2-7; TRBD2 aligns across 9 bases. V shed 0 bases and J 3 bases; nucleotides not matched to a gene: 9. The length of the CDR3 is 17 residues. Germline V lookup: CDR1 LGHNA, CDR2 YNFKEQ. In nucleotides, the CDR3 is TGTGCCAGCAGCCAAGATATAGCGGGAGCCTCTTTCTACGAGCAGTACTTC. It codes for CASSQDIAGASFYEQYF.

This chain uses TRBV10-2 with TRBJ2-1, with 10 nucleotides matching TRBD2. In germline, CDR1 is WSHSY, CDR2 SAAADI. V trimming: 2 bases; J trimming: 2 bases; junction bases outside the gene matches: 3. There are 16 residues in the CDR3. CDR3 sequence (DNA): TGCGCCAGCAGTGAGCTAGCGGGAGTTGCCTACAATGAGCAGTTCTTC. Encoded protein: CASSELAGVAYNEQFF.

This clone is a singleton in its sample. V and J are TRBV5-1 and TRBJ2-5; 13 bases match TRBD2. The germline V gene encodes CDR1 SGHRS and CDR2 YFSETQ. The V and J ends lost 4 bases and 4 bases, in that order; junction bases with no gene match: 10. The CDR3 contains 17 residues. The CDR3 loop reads CASSPSTSGRGLETQYF. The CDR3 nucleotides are TGCGCCAGCAGCCCCTCCACTAGCGGGAGGGGGTTAGAGACCCAGTACTTC.

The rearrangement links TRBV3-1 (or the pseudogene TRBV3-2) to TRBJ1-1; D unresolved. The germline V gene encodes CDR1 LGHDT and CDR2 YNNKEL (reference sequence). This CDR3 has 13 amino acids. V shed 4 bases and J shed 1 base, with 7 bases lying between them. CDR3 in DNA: TGTGCCAGCAGCCTTACAAAGAACACTGAAGCTTTCTTT. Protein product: CASSLTKNTEAFF.

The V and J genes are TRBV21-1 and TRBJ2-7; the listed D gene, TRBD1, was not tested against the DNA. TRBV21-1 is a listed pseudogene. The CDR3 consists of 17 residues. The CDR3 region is CASSKVSMKRTPYEQYF. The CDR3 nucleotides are TGTGCCAGCAGCAAAGTAAGCATGAAGAGGACACCCTACGAGCAGTACTTC.

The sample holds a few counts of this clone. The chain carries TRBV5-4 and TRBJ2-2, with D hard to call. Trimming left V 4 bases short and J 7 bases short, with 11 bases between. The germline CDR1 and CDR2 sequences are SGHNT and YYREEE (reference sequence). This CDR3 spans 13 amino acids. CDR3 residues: CASSIEEGGELFF. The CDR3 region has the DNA TGTGCCAGCAGCATTGAGGAAGGCGGGGAGCTGTTTTTT.

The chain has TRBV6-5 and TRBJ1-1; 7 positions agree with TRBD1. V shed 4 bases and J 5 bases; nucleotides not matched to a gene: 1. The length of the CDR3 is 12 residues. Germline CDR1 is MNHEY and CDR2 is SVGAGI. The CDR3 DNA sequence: TGTGCCAGCAGTTCAGGGGGAACTGAAGCTTTCTTT. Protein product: CASSSGGTEAFF.